The T cell receptor (beta chain) under discussion was sequenced for a study of CD8 T cells in ankylosing spondylitis. Points from the study as a whole: Blood from ankylosing spondylitis patients appeared to carry a characteristic roughly 8-variant TCR beta motif. From matched ankylosing spondylitis synovial fluid, disease-linked clones were reportedly recovered at significantly enriched levels. Clones that were linked to disease were CD8+ and were relatively rare in peripheral blood.

In its sample, this clonotype was seen a few times. The antigen is undetermined. Preparation of TCR beta libraries was done by quantitative 5'-RACE with molecular barcodes. Using its own MiXCR run on the 5' RACE reads, TCRdb lists one record per CDR3 protein. This table has about 340,000 distinct CDR3 sequences, less than 10% appearing once. CDR3 length: 15 amino acids. Germline V CDR1 and CDR2: MNHEY, SVGAGI. With 2 bases removed from V and 1 base from J, the gap between germline ends came to 10 bases. This rearrangement joins TRBV6-5 to TRBJ2-3, with D maybe TRBD1 (5 bases). The receptor comes from a male donor with ankylosing spondylitis. The sequencing input was blood, either unsorted or a sorted T cell fraction (not recorded which). CDR3 in DNA: TGTGCCAGCAGTTACGGTACCAGGGGCACAGATACGCAGTATTTT. It yields the protein CASSYGTRGTDTQYF.